The rows below give T cell receptor beta chains drawn from one sample of a study of PD-1 blockade in classical Hodgkin lymphoma. Data came from immunoSEQ multiplex PCR; TCRdb stores just in-frame clones and leaves some out. Among some 50,000 clones listed, around 74% were seen once. This specimen was peripheral blood mononuclear cells (PBMCs), taken before the fourth cycle of nivolumab. The receptors were gathered from a human donor with classical Hodgkin lymphoma. Each CDR3 is given with its conserved first and last residue. Each record gives: clone size, D gene, J gene, V gene, CDR3 protein, CDR3 DNA. A D gene is named only where the DNA matches it firmly. Some rows have no size entry. The others give once, few or many, or a class for an expanded clone.

abundance: .; d_gene: .; j_gene: TRBJ2-1; v_gene: TRBV28; CDR3aa: CASALSFKAASSYNEQFF; CDR3nt: TGTGCCAGTGCCTTATCCTTTAAAGCGGCCAGCTCCTACAATGAGCAGTTCTTC
abundance: few; d_gene: TRBD1; j_gene: TRBJ2-6; v_gene: TRBV18; CDR3aa: CASSPTVGTGVSGANVLTF; CDR3nt: TGTGCCAGCTCACCCACAGTCGGGACAGGGGTCTCTGGGGCCAACGTCCTGACTTTC
abundance: .; d_gene: .; j_gene: TRBJ2-2; v_gene: TRBV6-6; CDR3aa: CASSPGGTGELFF; CDR3nt: TGTGCCAGCAGCCCAGGTGGGACCGGGGAGCTGTTTTTT
abundance: few; d_gene: TRBD2; j_gene: TRBJ2-3; v_gene: TRBV18; CDR3aa: CASSTGLAAVTDTQYF; CDR3nt: TGTGCCAGCTCAACCGGACTAGCGGCTGTCACAGATACGCAGTATTTT
abundance: .; d_gene: TRBD2; j_gene: TRBJ2-1; v_gene: TRBV5-4; CDR3aa: CASSIALASGRRDEQFF; CDR3nt: TGTGCCAGCAGCATTGCCCTTGCTAGCGGGAGGAGGGATGAGCAGTTCTTC
abundance: .; d_gene: .; j_gene: TRBJ2-3; v_gene: TRBV6-1; CDR3aa: CASRALSTDTQYF; CDR3nt: TGTGCCAGCCGAGCGTTAAGCACAGATACGCAGTATTTT
abundance: .; d_gene: TRBD2; j_gene: TRBJ2-7; v_gene: TRBV4-2; CDR3aa: CASSHPPDGAGGPSEQYF; CDR3nt: TGTGCCAGCAGCCATCCCCCAGACGGAGCGGGAGGGCCGAGCGAGCAGTACTTC
abundance: once; d_gene: .; j_gene: TRBJ1-1; v_gene: TRBV7-6; CDR3aa: CASSLNPAATEAFF; CDR3nt: TGTGCCAGCAGCTTAAATCCGGCAGCAACTGAAGCTTTCTTT
abundance: .; d_gene: .; j_gene: TRBJ2-1; v_gene: TRBV15; CDR3aa: CATSRGGTKYNEQFF; CDR3nt: TGTGCCACCAGCAGAGGAGGGACCAAGTACAATGAGCAGTTCTTC
abundance: .; d_gene: .; j_gene: TRBJ2-5; v_gene: TRBV2; CDR3aa: CASSGGTHQETQYF; CDR3nt: TGTGCCAGCAGTGGTGGGACACACCAAGAGACCCAGTACTTC
abundance: once; d_gene: .; j_gene: TRBJ1-1; v_gene: TRBV10-3; CDR3aa: CAARRGMNTEAFF; CDR3nt: TGTGCCGCCCGACGGGGGATGAACACTGAAGCTTTCTTT
abundance: .; d_gene: TRBD1; j_gene: TRBJ1-1; v_gene: TRBV5-6; CDR3aa: CASSATGVWTEAFF; CDR3nt: TGTGCCAGCAGCGCGACAGGGGTTTGGACTGAAGCTTTCTTT
abundance: .; d_gene: .; j_gene: TRBJ1-5; v_gene: TRBV13; CDR3aa: CASSLGGMRANPQHF; CDR3nt: TGTGCCAGCAGCTTAGGAGGGATGAGGGCAAATCCCCAGCATTTT
abundance: few; d_gene: .; j_gene: TRBJ2-5; v_gene: TRBV4-1; CDR3aa: CASSPIWVETQYF; CDR3nt: TGCGCCAGCAGCCCCATTTGGGTAGAGACCCAGTACTTC
abundance: .; d_gene: .; j_gene: TRBJ2-3; v_gene: TRBV10-1; CDR3aa: CASSEDPRGTDTQYF; CDR3nt: TGCGCCAGCAGTGAAGACCCGCGGGGCACAGATACGCAGTATTTT
abundance: .; d_gene: TRBD2; j_gene: TRBJ2-1; v_gene: TRBV7-3; CDR3aa: CASSLTAGIGHNEQFF; CDR3nt: TGTGCCAGCAGCTTAACAGCGGGAATAGGGCACAATGAGCAGTTCTTC
abundance: .; d_gene: TRBD2; j_gene: TRBJ2-1; v_gene: TRBV4-1; CDR3aa: CASSRPGTSGSDEQFF; CDR3nt: TGCGCCAGCAGCCGCCCAGGGACTAGCGGGAGCGATGAGCAGTTCTTC
abundance: few; d_gene: TRBD1; j_gene: TRBJ1-2; v_gene: TRBV27; CDR3aa: CASSRKGSTTGPSRGYTF; CDR3nt: TGTGCCAGCAGTAGAAAAGGTTCCACGACAGGGCCTTCGAGAGGATACACCTTC
abundance: .; d_gene: TRBD2; j_gene: TRBJ2-4; v_gene: TRBV10-2; CDR3aa: CASRGGRTDYDIQYF; CDR3nt: TGCGCCAGCCGAGGCGGGAGAACCGATTATGACATTCAGTACTTC
abundance: once; d_gene: .; j_gene: TRBJ1-1; v_gene: TRBV14; CDR3aa: CASSQAGPGWAFF; CDR3nt: TGTGCCAGCAGCCAAGCAGGCCCTGGATGGGCTTTCTTT
abundance: .; d_gene: TRBD1; j_gene: TRBJ2-7; v_gene: TRBV7-9; CDR3aa: CASSYRGPYEQYF; CDR3nt: TGTGCCAGCAGTTACAGGGGTCCCTACGAGCAGTACTTC
abundance: .; d_gene: .; j_gene: TRBJ2-1; v_gene: TRBV6-5; CDR3aa: CASSTDQHWQFF; CDR3nt: TGTGCCAGCAGTACCGACCAGCATTGGCAGTTCTTC
abundance: .; d_gene: .; j_gene: TRBJ1-2; v_gene: TRBV10-3; CDR3aa: CAISEPRNRDGTYGYTF; CDR3nt: TGTGCCATCAGTGAGCCGAGGAACCGGGACGGAACTTATGGCTACACCTTC
abundance: .; d_gene: .; j_gene: TRBJ2-3; v_gene: TRBV21-1; CDR3aa: CASSKPGTLYSTDTQYF; CDR3nt: TGTGCCAGCAGCAAACCCGGGACACTTTATAGCACAGATACGCAGTATTTT
abundance: .; d_gene: TRBD1; j_gene: TRBJ2-5; v_gene: TRBV19; CDR3aa: CASMDRGTRETQYF; CDR3nt: TGTGCCAGCATGGACAGGGGAACGAGAGAGACCCAGTACTTC
abundance: once; d_gene: .; j_gene: TRBJ2-3; v_gene: TRBV28; CDR3aa: CASSSPSDTDTQYF; CDR3nt: TGTGCCAGCAGTTCTCCGTCGGACACAGATACGCAGTATTTT
abundance: .; d_gene: .; j_gene: TRBJ2-1; v_gene: TRBV5-4; CDR3aa: CASSTDQFSADNEQFF; CDR3nt: TGTGCCAGCAGTACCGACCAATTTTCGGCCGACAATGAGCAGTTCTTC
abundance: few; d_gene: .; j_gene: TRBJ1-2; v_gene: TRBV19; CDR3aa: CASSPTSFANYGYTF; CDR3nt: TGTGCCAGTAGTCCGACCTCGTTCGCGAACTATGGCTACACCTTC
abundance: .; d_gene: .; j_gene: TRBJ2-4; v_gene: TRBV28; CDR3aa: CASSKGGASKNIQYF; CDR3nt: TGTGCCAGCAGCAAAGGGGGGGCTAGTAAAAACATTCAGTACTTC